The 29 T cell receptor beta chains listed next were all sequenced from one sample in a study of spatial heterogeneity in lung cancer. TCRdb fed the 5' RACE reads into MiXCR, producing one record per CDR3 protein. The top ten clones hold 20% to 25% of a sample with around 4,000 distinct CDR3 sequences, roughly 23% of them seen once. Time point: sample taken at primary tumor resection. Whole RNA came from tumor, nontumor lung or frozen PBMC and was sequenced without being sorted. The sequencing used normal lung tissue next to the tumor, collected at surgery. These receptors were taken from a female donor with early-stage non-small cell lung cancer.

The table lists this clonotype with a few counts. The chain recombines TRBV5-1 with TRBJ2-2; no reliable D call. Deletions cut 1 base from V and 2 bases from J, with 6 bases between. The CDR3 runs 14 residues. Germline CDR1 and CDR2: SGHRS and YFSETQ. CDR3 residues: CASSLLANTGELFF. CDR3 nucleotide sequence: TGCGCCAGCAGCTTGTTAGCTAACACCGGGGAGCTGTTTTTT.

Sample share makes this clonotype medium-sized. The V call is TRBV20-1, the J call TRBJ2-5, with 7 bases that match TRBD1. With V trimmed by 6 bases and J by 4 bases, 5 bases remained unmatched. This CDR3 comprises 12 residues. Germline values: CDR1 DFQATT, CDR2 SNEGSKA (reference sequence). The CDR3 sequence is CSAQTGLETQYF. For the CDR3, the DNA is TGCAGTGCCCAGACAGGGTTAGAGACCCAGTACTTC.

This clonotype was found many times. The J gene is TRBJ2-1, the V gene TRBV7-9; 11 nucleotides line up with TRBD2. Looked up from germline, CDR1 is SEHNR and CDR2 is FQNEAQ (reference sequence). CDR3 length equals 15 residues. The V and J ends lost 6 bases and 2 bases, in that order; junction bases with no gene match: 3. CDR3 amino acids: CASRNSGRAYNEQFF. CDR3 nucleotide sequence: TGTGCCAGCAGGAATAGCGGGAGGGCCTACAATGAGCAGTTCTTC.

This clonotype is termed medium-sized. This chain connects TRBV6-5 to TRBJ2-5; the D gene could be TRBD1 or TRBD2 (5 bases each). With 2 bases removed from V and 4 bases from J, the gap between germline ends came to 11 bases. CDR3 size: 14 residues. Germline V CDR1 and CDR2: MNHEY, SVGAGI. In nucleotides, the CDR3 is TGTGCCAGCAGTTACGCCCCGGGGCGAGAGACCCAGTACTTC. This gives the protein CASSYAPGRETQYF.

This clonotype is medium-sized by share. V gene TRBV29-1 combines with J gene TRBJ2-1, with D hard to call. Germline CDR1 reads SQVTM; CDR2 reads ANQGSEA. V was trimmed by 6 bases and J by 5 bases, leaving 17 bases between them. The CDR3 has 14 residues. The CDR3 loop is CSVDGITLDNEQFF. DNA of the CDR3: TGCAGCGTCGACGGTATAACTCTTGACAATGAGCAGTTCTTC.

The V and J genes are TRBV18 and TRBJ1-6; D unresolved. Germline CDR1 reads KGHSH; CDR2 reads LQKENI. The V and J ends lost 5 bases and 0 bases respectively, with 11 bases between them. The CDR3 is made up of 16 amino acids. The CDR3 loop reads CASSAQEDSYNSPLHF. The CDR3 nucleotides are TGTGCCAGCTCAGCGCAGGAGGACTCCTATAATTCACCCCTCCACTTT.

This clonotype qualifies as medium-sized (0.01 to 0.1%). The chain is built from TRBV7-2 and TRBJ2-3, with D perhaps TRBD1 (6 bases). The CDR3 totals 16 residues. V gave up 5 bases and J gave up 2 bases, with 17 bases separating them. CDR1 and CDR2 (germline): SGHTA, FQGNSA. The CDR3 nucleotides read TGTGCCAGCAGCGGGGGCGAGGGGCGTATCACAGATACGCAGTATTTT. The encoded protein is CASSGGEGRITDTQYF. Based on the CDR3 plus reference TRBV7-2 and TRBJ2-3, the full variable domain is GAGVSQSPSNKVTEKGKDVELRCDPISGHTALYWYRQSLGQGLEFLIYFQGNSAPDKSGLPSDRFSAERTGGSVSTLTIQRTQQEDSAVYLCASSGGEGRITDTQYFGPGTRLTVL.

In this sample, this clonotype is medium-sized. V is TRBV7-2 and J is TRBJ1-5, with D possibly TRBD1 on 5 matching bases. The CDR3 is 15 amino acids. The V and J ends lost 5 bases and 0 bases respectively, with 11 bases between them. The V gene's germline CDR1 is SGHTA and CDR2 FQGNSA. CDR3 bases: TGTGCCAGCAGCCCATCGGGGGATAGCAATCAGCCCCAGCATTTT. This gives the protein CASSPSGDSNQPQHF.

J is TRBJ2-7 and V is TRBV21-1. TRBV21-1 is given as a pseudogene. This CDR3 is 15 amino acids long. The CDR3 loop is CASSKESWLTYEQYF. For the CDR3, the DNA is TGTGCCAGCAGCAAAGAGTCGTGGTTAACCTACGAGCAGTACTTC.

This clonotype is large by share. This chain links TRBV28 with TRBJ2-1; no clear D. CDR3 length: 15 amino acids. Germline CDR1 and CDR2: MDHEN and SYDVKM. Trimming removed 5 bases from V and 5 bases from J, with 16 bases in between. The CDR3 DNA sequence: TGTGCCAGCAGTCGCGGCGTCGGGCCAAACAATGAGCAGTTCTTC. Translating gives CASSRGVGPNNEQFF.

This clonotype rates as medium-sized. The rearrangement links TRBV7-7 to TRBJ2-1; D ambiguous. The CDR3 has 15 residues. Per germline, CDR1 SSHAT and CDR2 FNYEAQ (reference sequence). Trimming removed 5 bases from V and 6 bases from J, with 17 bases in between. CDR3 amino acids: CASSPSATSSNEQFF. CDR3 DNA: TGTGCCAGCAGCCCCAGCGCCACCTCTTCCAATGAGCAGTTCTTC.

This clonotype appeared once. The rearrangement links TRBV27 to TRBJ2-5; D remains unclear. The CDR3 contains 13 residues. Germline CDR1 MNHEY, CDR2 SMNVEV (reference sequence). V lost 3 bases to trimming and J lost 0 bases, with 5 bases between them. The DNA for the CDR3 is TGTGCCAGCAGTTTCACGTACCAAGAGACCCAGTACTTC. Translating gives CASSFTYQETQYF.

By share, this clonotype counts as medium-sized. The chain employs TRBV4-3 and TRBJ2-1; 8 bases are a match to TRBD2. V dropped 0 bases and J dropped 0; count of bases not matched to a gene: 7. Germline assignment: CDR1 LGHNA and CDR2 YSLEER. This CDR3 comprises 18 residues. The DNA of the CDR3 is TGCGCCAGCAGCCAAGATTGGGTTGCGGGGGGCTCCTACAATGAGCAGTTCTTC. Its protein product is CASSQDWVAGGSYNEQFF.

The table lists this clonotype with a few counts. The CDR3 is CASSTRVPNEKLFF. The CDR3, as DNA: TGTGCCAGCAGTACTCGAGTCCCTAATGAAAAACTGTTTTTT. V usage is TRBV2 and J usage is TRBJ1-4; D is uncertain. V lost 5 bases, J lost 3 bases, and 10 bases lay in between. The CDR3 sequence is 14 residues long. Germline V gives CDR1 SNHLY, CDR2 FYNNEI.

This clonotype was picked up many times. The J gene is TRBJ1-1, the V gene TRBV20-1; 9 nucleotides agree with TRBD1. The length of the CDR3 is 14 residues. Germline CDR1 is DFQATT and CDR2 is SNEGSKA (reference sequence). Trimming cost V 1 base and J 6 bases; bases outside gene matches: 6. The DNA for the CDR3 is TGCAGTGCTAGAGTTTTACAGGGGGCATCTGAAGCTTTCTTT. It translates to CSARVLQGASEAFF.

This clonotype was seen once. DNA of the CDR3: TGTGCCAGCAGCTTAGACGGGTGGGGGACCCAGTACTTC. It specifies CASSLDGWGTQYF. The chain is built from TRBV7-9 and TRBJ2-5; D gene ambiguous. The V and J ends lost 1 base and 7 bases respectively, with 10 bases between them. Germline CDR1 SEHNR, CDR2 FQNEAQ (reference sequence). The CDR3 is 13 amino acids.

This chain links TRBV20-1 with TRBJ2-1; D not resolved. CDR3 length: 11 residues. The germline V gene encodes CDR1 DFQATT and CDR2 SNEGSKA (reference sequence). V lost 4 bases, J lost 5 bases, and 6 bases lay in between. The CDR3 bases are TGCAGTGCTACGAACAACAATGAGCAGTTCTTC. Protein product: CSATNNNEQFF.

This clonotype counts as medium-sized. CDR3: CASSLEAMEAYNEQFF. The CDR3 DNA is TGCGCCAGCAGCTTGGAAGCGATGGAGGCCTACAATGAGCAGTTCTTC. The chain uses TRBV5-1 and TRBJ2-1; D perhaps matches TRBD2 (5 bases). This CDR3 comprises 16 residues. Germline loops: CDR1 SGHRS, CDR2 YFSETQ. Trimming shortened V by 0 bases and J by 2 bases, and 12 bases separated the two germline ends.

By frequency in the sample, this clonotype is medium-sized. For the CDR3, the DNA is TGTGCCATCAGTGAAGGACGGAATAGCAATCAGCCCCAGCATTTT. The encoded protein is CAISEGRNSNQPQHF. The V call is TRBV10-3, the J call TRBJ1-5; the D is unclear. There are 15 residues in the CDR3. The V and J ends lost 3 bases and 0 bases respectively, with 9 bases between them. The germline V gene has CDR1 ENHRY and CDR2 SYGVKD.

This clonotype qualifies as large. V and J are TRBV7-2 and TRBJ2-1, with TRBD1 matching 9 bases. Germline V lookup: CDR1 SGHTA, CDR2 FQGNSA. The CDR3 is 15 residues long. V trimming: 4 bases; J trimming: 1 base; junction bases outside the gene matches: 2. The CDR3 bases are TGTGCCAGCAGCTCGGACAGGGGTTCCTACAATGAGCAGTTCTTC. As protein: CASSSDRGSYNEQFF.

By sample fraction, this clonotype is medium-sized (0.01 to 0.1%). The CDR3 loop is CASSFRTGGLTGELFF. The CDR3 nucleotides are TGTGCCAGCAGTTTTAGGACAGGGGGCTTAACCGGGGAGCTGTTTTTT. The chain links TRBV6-2 or TRBV6-3 to TRBJ2-2, with TRBD1 matching over 11 bases. Per the germline V gene, CDR1 is MNHEY and CDR2 is SVGEGT. This CDR3 contains 16 residues. V lost 4 bases, J lost 5 bases, and 6 bases stayed unmatched.

This clonotype came up many times. The rearrangement joins TRBV7-8 to TRBJ2-6; TRBD2 might be the D (6 bases). Trimming cost V 4 bases and J 12 bases, with 7 bases left between them. From germline, CDR1 is SGHVS and CDR2 FQNEAQ. The CDR3 contains 11 residues. CDR3 nucleotide sequence: TGTGCCAGCAGCTGGGACTCCGTCCTGACTTTC. This codes for CASSWDSVLTF.

This clonotype was found many times. This sequence joins TRBV28 and TRBJ1-1, with a weak D call TRBD1 (6 bases). The germline CDR1 and CDR2 sequences are MDHEN and SYDVKM. This CDR3 has 14 amino acids. Trimming stripped 6 bases from V and 2 bases from J, with 13 bases between. This chain's CDR3 is CASRGLQGNTEAFF. DNA for the CDR3: TGTGCCAGCAGAGGACTACAGGGTAACACTGAAGCTTTCTTT.

By sample fraction, this clonotype is medium-sized. The chain recombines TRBV7-8 with TRBJ2-5, with 7 bases identical to TRBD1. The length of the CDR3 is 17 residues. V shed 0 bases and J 0 bases; nucleotides not matched to a gene: 7. The V gene's germline CDR1 is SGHVS and CDR2 FQNEAQ. In DNA form, the CDR3 reads TGTGCCAGCAGCTTAGCGCCAACAGGGGCGTACCAAGAGACCCAGTACTTC. Translation: CASSLAPTGAYQETQYF.

This clonotype has ten or more counts. The chain recombines TRBV7-2 with TRBJ2-1; 14 bases map to TRBD2. The germline V gene encodes CDR1 SGHTA and CDR2 FQGNSA. V was clipped by 11 bases and J by 8 bases; unmatched bases: 8. The CDR3 length is 14 residues. CDR3 DNA: TGTGCCGTCCAGGGACTAGCGGGAGTACATGAGCAGTTCTTC. Translating it yields CAVQGLAGVHEQFF.

This clonotype has at least ten counts. The gene calls are TRBV4-3 and TRBJ2-1; 10 bases are shared with TRBD2. The V segment lost 6 bases and the J segment 8 bases; nucleotides outside the gene matches: 22. Germline loops: CDR1 LGHNA, CDR2 YSLEER. This CDR3 is 19 amino acids long. In DNA, the CDR3 is TGCGCCAGCAGTCCCTACCTAGGTAGCGGGGGGCCAAATTACGATGAGCAGTTCTTC. This encodes CASSPYLGSGGPNYDEQFF.

This clonotype is classed as medium-sized (0.01 to 0.1%). This chain joins TRBV10-3 and TRBJ2-7, with D possibly being TRBD2 (6 bases). The CDR3 has 15 residues. The V end was cut by 3 bases, the J end by 6 bases, with 18 bases between. Germline V gene sequence: CDR1 ENHRY, CDR2 SYGVKD. CDR3 DNA: TGTGCCATCAGTGAAGGGACGGGAGAAAGGGGCGAGCAGTACTTC. Its protein product is CAISEGTGERGEQYF.

In its sample, this clonotype is medium-sized. V usage is TRBV10-3 and J usage is TRBJ2-3; 15 nucleotides match TRBD2. V gave up 6 bases and J gave up 1 base; unmatched junction bases: 2. Germline V CDR1 and CDR2: ENHRY, SYGVKD. The CDR3 sequence is 16 residues long. The CDR3 DNA reads TGTGCCATCAGCCGGACTAGCGGGGGGGGCACAGATACGCAGTATTTT. This encodes CAISRTSGGGTDTQYF.

Within the sample, this clonotype is medium-sized. The J gene is TRBJ2-1, the V gene TRBV28, with TRBD2 matching over 14 bases. Per germline, CDR1 MDHEN and CDR2 SYDVKM. CDR3 length: 22 amino acids. J lost 2 bases, V lost 0 bases, and 15 bases had no gene match. The DNA of the CDR3 is TGTGCCAGCAGTTTATGGTCGGGACTAGCGGGAGCACAAGGGAGCCCCTACAATGAGCAGTTCTTC. Protein sequence: CASSLWSGLAGAQGSPYNEQFF.